The subject of this entry is one T cell receptor beta chain. Libraries were prepared by immunoSEQ multiplex PCR; TCRdb keeps only in-frame clonotypes and omits some of them. Among 100,000 to 150,000 clones, roughly nine tenths were seen once, and the ten largest hold less than 9%. The sample comes from a study of T cell responses to AZD1222 COVID-19 vaccine. The germline V gene encodes CDR1 SGHRS and CDR2 YFSETQ. The J segment lost 1 base and the V segment lost 4 bases, leaving 5 bases of the junction unmatched. The CDR3 has 15 amino acids. V usage is TRBV5-1 and J usage is TRBJ1-1; 9 bases align to TRBD1. This receptor was obtained from an adult in good health. The sample here was peripheral blood, taken on day 0 of AZD1222 vaccination. The CDR3 sequence: CASSPGQGGNTEAFF. The CDR3 DNA reads TGCGCCAGCAGCCCGGGACAGGGAGGGAACACTGAAGCTTTCTTT.